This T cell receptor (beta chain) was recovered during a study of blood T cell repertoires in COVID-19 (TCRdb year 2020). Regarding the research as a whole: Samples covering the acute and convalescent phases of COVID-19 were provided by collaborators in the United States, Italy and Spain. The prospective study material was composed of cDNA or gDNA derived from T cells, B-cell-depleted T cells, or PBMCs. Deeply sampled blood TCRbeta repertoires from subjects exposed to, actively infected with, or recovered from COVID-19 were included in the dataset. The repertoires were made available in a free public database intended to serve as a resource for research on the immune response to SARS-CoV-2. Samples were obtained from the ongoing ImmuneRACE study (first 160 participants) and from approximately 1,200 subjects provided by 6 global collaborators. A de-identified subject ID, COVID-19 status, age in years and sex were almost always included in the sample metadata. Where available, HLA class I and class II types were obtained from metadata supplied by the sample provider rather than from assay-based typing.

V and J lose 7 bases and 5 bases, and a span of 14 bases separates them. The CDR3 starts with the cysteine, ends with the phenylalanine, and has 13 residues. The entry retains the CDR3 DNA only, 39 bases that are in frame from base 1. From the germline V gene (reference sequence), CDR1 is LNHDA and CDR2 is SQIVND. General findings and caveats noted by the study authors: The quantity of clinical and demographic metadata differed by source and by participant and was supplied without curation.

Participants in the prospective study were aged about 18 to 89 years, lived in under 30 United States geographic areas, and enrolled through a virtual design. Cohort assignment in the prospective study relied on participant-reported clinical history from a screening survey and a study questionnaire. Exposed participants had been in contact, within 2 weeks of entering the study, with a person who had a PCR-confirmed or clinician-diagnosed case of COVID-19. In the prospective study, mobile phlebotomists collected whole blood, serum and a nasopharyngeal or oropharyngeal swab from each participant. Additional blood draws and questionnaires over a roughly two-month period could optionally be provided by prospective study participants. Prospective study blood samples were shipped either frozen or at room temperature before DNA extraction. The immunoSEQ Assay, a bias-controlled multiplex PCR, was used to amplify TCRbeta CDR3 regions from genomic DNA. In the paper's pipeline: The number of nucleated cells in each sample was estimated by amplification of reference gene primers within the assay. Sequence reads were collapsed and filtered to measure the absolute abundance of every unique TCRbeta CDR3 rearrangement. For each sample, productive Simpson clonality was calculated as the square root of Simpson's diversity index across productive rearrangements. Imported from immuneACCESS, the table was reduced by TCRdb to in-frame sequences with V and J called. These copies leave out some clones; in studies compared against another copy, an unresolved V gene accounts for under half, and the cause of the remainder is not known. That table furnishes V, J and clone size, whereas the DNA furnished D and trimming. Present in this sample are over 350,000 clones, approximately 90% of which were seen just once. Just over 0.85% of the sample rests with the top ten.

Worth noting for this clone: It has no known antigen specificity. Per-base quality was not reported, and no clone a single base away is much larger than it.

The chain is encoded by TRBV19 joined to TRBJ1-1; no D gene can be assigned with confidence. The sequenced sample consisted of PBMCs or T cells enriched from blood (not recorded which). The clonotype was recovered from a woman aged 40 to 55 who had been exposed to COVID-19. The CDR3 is CASIQKGGTEAFF. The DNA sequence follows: TGTGCCAGTATCCAAAAGGGAGGGACTGAAGCTTTCTTT.